The entry that follows covers one T cell receptor beta chain sequence. What it binds is not known. These data originate in a study of beta chain features in type 1 diabetes. Across the study: Cell yields, gender and age were similar in healthy donors and patients.

Isolated RNA was reverse transcribed in full, so expressed TCRB transcripts were sequenced. The data were produced by immunoSEQ multiplex PCR, yet TCRdb's version contains in-frame clones alone and is incomplete. The table shows roughly 160,000 clones, with less than 10% occurring only once. The study, taken as a whole, reports: Across all four CD4+ subsets, people with type 1 diabetes showed modestly shorter TCRB CDR3s. Highly expressing activated T cells could be over-counted with a cDNA template.

In germline, CDR1 is MDHEN, CDR2 SYDVKM. V was shortened by 2 bases and J by 4 bases, with 14 bases between the two germline ends. The CDR3 spans 15 residues. The V and J genes are TRBV28 and TRBJ1-1, with D possibly TRBD1 on 6 matching bases. This clonotype was sampled from a man between 18 and 35 years old with type 1 diabetes. The sequenced material came from central memory CD4+ T cells from blood. In DNA, the CDR3 is TGTGCCAGCAGTTTAGATGGGGGCGCGGGCACTGAAGCTTTCTTT. Translating it yields CASSLDGGAGTEAFF.